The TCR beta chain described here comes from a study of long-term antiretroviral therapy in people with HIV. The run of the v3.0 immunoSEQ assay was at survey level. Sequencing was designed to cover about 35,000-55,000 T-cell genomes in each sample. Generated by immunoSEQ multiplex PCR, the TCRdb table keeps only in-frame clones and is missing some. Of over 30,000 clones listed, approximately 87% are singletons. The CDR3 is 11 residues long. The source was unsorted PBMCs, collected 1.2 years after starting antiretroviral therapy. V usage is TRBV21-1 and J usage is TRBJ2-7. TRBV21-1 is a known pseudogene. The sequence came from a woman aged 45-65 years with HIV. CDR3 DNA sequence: TGTGCCAGCGTCCAGCCTTACGAGCAGTACTTC. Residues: CASVQPYEQYF.